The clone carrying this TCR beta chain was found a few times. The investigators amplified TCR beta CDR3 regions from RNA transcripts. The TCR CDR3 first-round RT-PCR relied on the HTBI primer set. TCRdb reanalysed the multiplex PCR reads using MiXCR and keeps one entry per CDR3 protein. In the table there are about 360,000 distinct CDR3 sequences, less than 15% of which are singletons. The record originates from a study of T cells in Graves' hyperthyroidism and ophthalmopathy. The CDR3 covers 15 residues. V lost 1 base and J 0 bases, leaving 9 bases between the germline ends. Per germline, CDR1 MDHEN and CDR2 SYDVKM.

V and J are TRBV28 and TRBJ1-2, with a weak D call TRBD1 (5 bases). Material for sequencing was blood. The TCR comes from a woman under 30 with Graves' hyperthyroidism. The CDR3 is CASSLYGATNYGYTF. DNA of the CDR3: TGTGCCAGCAGTTTATATGGGGCGACTAACTATGGCTACACCTTC.